These T cell receptor beta chains were read from a single sample in a study of cytomegalovirus exposure and HLA in healthy donors. Sequenced by immunoSEQ multiplex PCR; TCRdb stores in-frame clones only, minus some. The sample records around 100,000 clones, approximately 80% being singletons. Source material: PBMCs. These receptors were taken from a young woman in good health and CMV-seronegative. Each CDR3 is given without its conserved first and last residue.

v_call: TRBV30; j_call: TRBJ1-2; cdr3_aa: AWSGGGTYGYT
v_call: TRBV29-1; j_call: TRBJ1-2; cdr3_aa: SVDAPDRVGYT
v_call: TRBV11-3; j_call: TRBJ1-2; cdr3_aa: ASSSLHSEASGYT
v_call: TRBV4-2; j_call: TRBJ1-6; cdr3_aa: ASSHPQGQGEPSPLH
v_call: TRBV4-3; j_call: TRBJ2-1; cdr3_aa: ASSQDLAGGPYNEQF
v_call: TRBV4-2; j_call: TRBJ1-2; cdr3_aa: ASSQDRQGRFRNGYT
v_call: TRBV7-2; j_call: TRBJ1-5; cdr3_aa: ASGGQGAQH
v_call: TRBV30; j_call: TRBJ1-2; cdr3_aa: AWSPDSIYGYT
v_call: TRBV7-2; j_call: TRBJ2-6; cdr3_aa: ASSGTGTISGANVLT
v_call: TRBV29-1; j_call: TRBJ2-3; cdr3_aa: SVPRGWSADTQY
v_call: TRBV28; j_call: TRBJ2-1; cdr3_aa: ASSPLGQGNEQF
v_call: TRBV7-2; j_call: TRBJ1-6; cdr3_aa: ASSSGQALNSPLH
v_call: TRBV5-1; j_call: TRBJ1-2; cdr3_aa: ASSFGAGQGYGYT
v_call: TRBV27; j_call: TRBJ2-5; cdr3_aa: ASSFLQETQY
v_call: TRBV5-6; j_call: TRBJ2-5; cdr3_aa: ASSLKSSSGLQETQY
v_call: TRBV27; j_call: TRBJ2-2; cdr3_aa: ASRDRGYSGELF
v_call: TRBV5-1; j_call: TRBJ1-1; cdr3_aa: ASSYSQGSKAEAF
v_call: TRBV18; j_call: TRBJ1-2; cdr3_aa: ASSPESTGTGYGYT